One sample yielded the 3 T cell receptor beta chains listed below, sequenced in a study of cytomegalovirus exposure and HLA in healthy donors. A multiplex PCR was run with 60 Vbeta primers and 13 Jbeta primers. Some clones are missing from TCRdb's copy, which holds only in-frame ones; the method was immunoSEQ multiplex PCR. Here the sample spans about 180,000 clones, around four fifths being singletons. Material for sequencing was PBMCs. Receptors originate from a woman aged 60-75 years in good health and CMV-seropositive.

J is TRBJ1-5 and V is TRBV7-6; D remains ambiguous. The CDR3 extends over 13 amino acids. CDR1 and CDR2 (germline): SGHVS, FNYEAQ. V lost 1 base, J lost 6 bases, and 7 bases lay in between. CDR3 residues: CASSLDAVQPQHF. CDR3 in DNA: TGTGCCAGCAGCTTAGACGCGGTTCAGCCCCAGCATTTT.

CDR3 sequence (DNA): TGTGCCAGCAGTTTATTCGGACAGAATGAAAAACTGTTTTTT. It translates to CASSLFGQNEKLFF. This chain connects TRBV28 to TRBJ1-4; tentative D call: TRBD1 (6 bases). This CDR3 contains 14 residues. Germline V lookup: CDR1 MDHEN, CDR2 SYDVKM. Deletions cut 1 base from V and 5 bases from J, with 8 bases between.

This clone turned up a few times. This sequence joins TRBV6-5 and TRBJ1-6, with a possible D match to TRBD1 (5 bases). The CDR3 is 13 amino acids. Germline assignment: CDR1 MNHEY and CDR2 SVGAGI. V dropped 5 bases and J dropped 10 bases, with 12 bases sitting between them. The CDR3 reads CASSDGGNSPLHF. CDR3 coding DNA: TGTGCCAGCAGTGATGGGGGGAACTCACCCCTCCACTTT.